This T cell receptor (beta chain) was recovered during a study of shared clonotypes between healthy human individuals. Study-wide background: Every donor yielded three CD4 naive, three CD4 memory, two CD8 naive and one CD8 memory plate. Overall study results and limits: Generally, estimated richness proved larger in naive subsets than it did in memory subsets. The naive CD4 repertoires of several donors were compared, and approximately 4.5% of clonotypes were shared.

Over several immunoSEQ plates, each subset's genomic DNA was distributed in even portions. Sequencing was performed with immunoSEQ multiplex PCR; in TCRdb, only in-frame clones are kept and a portion is missing. The data hold roughly 2 million clones, with roughly 94% observed a single time. With 2 bases clipped from V and 4 bases from J, the junction kept 12 bases outside the gene matches. The CDR3 runs 17 residues. In germline, CDR1 is LNHDA, CDR2 SQIVND (reference sequence). Comment on this clone: Its antigen is as yet unknown.

Terminally differentiated effector memory CD45RA+ cells were excluded by CCR7 positive selection of CD45RO-negative cells. This receptor was identified in a man between 18 and 35 years old in good health. The source material was naive CD8+ T cells sorted from blood. J is TRBJ2-3 and V is TRBV19; TRBD2 agrees at 7 bases. The CDR3 DNA reads TGTGCCAGTAGTATAAGTAAGGAGGCGGGAGATGCAGATACGCAGTATTTT. As protein: CASSISKEAGDADTQYF.